One sample yielded the 28 T cell receptor beta chains listed below, sequenced in a study of cytomegalovirus exposure and HLA in healthy donors. PCR was performed using 60 Vbeta and 13 Jbeta primers. Assay: immunoSEQ multiplex PCR; the TCRdb copy retains only in-frame clones and omits some. The sample comprises some 95,000 clones, nearly 80% of which are singletons, and approximately 4% rests with the top ten. Sequenced input: PBMCs. These receptors originate from a woman aged 40 to 50 in good health and CMV-seropositive.

The rearrangement links TRBV5-4 to TRBJ1-2, with no clear D. Deletions cut 3 bases from V and 8 bases from J, with 8 bases between. The CDR3 spans 11 residues. Germline loops: CDR1 SGHNT, CDR2 YYREEE (reference sequence). The CDR3 region is CASSSAGGYTF. CDR3 DNA sequence: TGTGCCAGCAGCTCGGCGGGGGGCTACACCTTC.

J is TRBJ1-4 and V is TRBV28; D is ambiguous. V was clipped by 1 base and J by 1 base, with 4 bases between them. Germline CDR1 MDHEN, CDR2 SYDVKM. This CDR3 is 14 amino acids long. For the CDR3, the DNA is TGTGCCAGCAGTTTATTAGTAACTAATGAAAAACTGTTTTTT. This sequence encodes CASSLLVTNEKLFF.

The rearrangement uses TRBV28 and TRBJ1-5; D perhaps matches TRBD1 (5 bases). V lost 4 bases and J lost 3, with 10 bases in between. Germline values: CDR1 MDHEN, CDR2 SYDVKM. CDR3 length equals 14 residues. The CDR3 is CASSSTVNNQPQHF. DNA of the CDR3: TGTGCCAGCAGTTCGACAGTGAACAATCAGCCCCAGCATTTT.

The chain links TRBV6-1 to TRBJ2-2, with 7 nucleotides matching TRBD1. Germline-derived CDR1 and CDR2 are MNHNS and SASEGT. CDR3 length equals 15 residues. With V trimmed by 8 bases and J by 4 bases, 10 bases remained unmatched. CDR3 amino acids: CASATGVGVTGELFF. The DNA of the CDR3 is TGTGCCAGCGCCACAGGGGTCGGGGTCACCGGGGAGCTGTTTTTT.

V gene TRBV19 combines with J gene TRBJ2-1, with 8 nucleotides matching TRBD2. Germline CDR1 and CDR2: LNHDA and SQIVND (reference sequence). The V and J ends lost 5 bases and 0 bases, in that order; junction bases with no gene match: 6. CDR3 length equals 16 residues. As DNA, the CDR3 is TGTGCCAGTAGTCGTCCAAGCGGGGGCTCCTACAATGAGCAGTTCTTC. It encodes CASSRPSGGSYNEQFF.

V gene TRBV6-1 combines with J gene TRBJ2-7; 8 bases are shared with TRBD2. The trim removed 8 bases at V and 4 bases at J, leaving 10 bases unmatched. This CDR3 is 14 amino acids long. Per the germline V gene, CDR1 is MNHNS and CDR2 is SASEGT. The CDR3 loop reads CASRVGGEIYEQYF. The CDR3 DNA follows: TGTGCCAGCCGCGTCGGGGGGGAGATATACGAGCAGTACTTC.

The CDR3 loop is CASSLGLAGVIGYEQYF. The DNA for the CDR3 is TGCGCCAGCAGCTTGGGGCTAGCGGGAGTCATCGGGTACGAGCAGTACTTC. The genes are TRBV5-1 and TRBJ2-7, with 10 bases that match TRBD2. Trimming at V came to 0 bases and at J to 4 bases, leaving 10 bases not matched to a gene. This CDR3 has 17 residues. Per germline, CDR1 SGHRS and CDR2 YFSETQ.

This chain links TRBV5-1 with TRBJ1-4; the D gene is possibly TRBD1 (5 bases). This CDR3 spans 15 amino acids. The germline gives CDR1 SGHRS, CDR2 YFSETQ. V was cut by 4 bases and J by 0 bases, with 10 bases left in between. For the CDR3, the DNA is TGCGCCAGCAGCGCAGGGATTGCAACTAATGAAAAACTGTTTTTT. As protein: CASSAGIATNEKLFF.

V usage is TRBV5-1 and J usage is TRBJ1-3, with 9 nucleotides matching TRBD1. Trimming at V came to 2 bases and at J to 4 bases, leaving 4 bases not matched to a gene. CDR1 SGHRS and CDR2 YFSETQ come from the germline V gene. The CDR3 has 15 residues. The CDR3 DNA reads as TGCGCCAGCAGCTTCACCGGGACAGGGGGAAACACCATATATTTT. Translation gives CASSFTGTGGNTIYF. Full variable domain (missing parts from reference TRBV5-1 and TRBJ1-3): KAGVTQTPRYLIKTRGQQVTLSCSPISGHRSVSWYQQTPGQGLQFLFEYFSETQRNKGNFPGRFSGRQFSNSRSEMNVSTLELGDSALYLCASSFTGTGGNTIYFGEGSWLTVV.

The rearrangement joins TRBV5-4 to TRBJ2-7; 10 bases are shared with TRBD1. The CDR3 has 14 amino acids. After removal of 4 bases from V and 6 bases from J, the junction contained 7 bases not matched to a gene. In germline, CDR1 is SGHNT, CDR2 YYREEE (reference sequence). The CDR3 reads CASSPGQGIGEQYF. The CDR3 DNA reads as TGTGCCAGCAGCCCGGGACAGGGGATTGGCGAGCAGTACTTC.

The J gene is TRBJ1-2, the V gene TRBV5-1; the D gene is possibly TRBD1 (5 bases). V gave up 6 bases and J gave up 3 bases, with 15 bases separating them. The CDR3 runs to 14 residues. CDR1 is SGHRS, CDR2 YFSETQ, per germline. Here the CDR3 reads CASNRYEADYGYTF. CDR3 bases: TGCGCCAGCAACAGGTATGAGGCGGACTATGGCTACACCTTC.

The chain links TRBV7-9 to TRBJ2-1, with 10 bases aligning to TRBD2. Per the germline V gene, CDR1 is SEHNR and CDR2 is FQNEAQ (reference sequence). This CDR3 spans 14 amino acids. V was pared by 3 bases and J by 10 bases, with 6 bases of the junction left unmatched. The CDR3 loop reads CASSLLAGVGEQFF. In DNA, the CDR3 is TGTGCCAGCAGCTTGCTAGCGGGAGTTGGGGAGCAGTTCTTC.

The V and J genes are TRBV9 and TRBJ1-2, with 9 bases aligning to TRBD1. The CDR3 extends over 16 amino acids. The ends lost 4 bases at V and 1 base at J; junction bases unmatched: 8. The germline V gene has CDR1 SGDLS and CDR2 YYNGEE. The CDR3 sequence: CASSPQRTGVNYGYTF. In nucleotides, the CDR3 is TGTGCCAGCAGCCCTCAACGGACAGGGGTTAACTATGGCTACACCTTC.

This clone was counted a single time. The rearrangement uses TRBV18 and TRBJ1-5; D perhaps matches TRBD1 (5 bases). The CDR3 is 14 amino acids. Trimming pared 4 bases from V and 3 bases from J, leaving 10 bases between. Germline CDR1 and CDR2: KGHSH and LQKENI. CDR3 sequence (DNA): TGTGCCAGCTCACGGGACTTTTACAATCAGCCCCAGCATTTT. Protein: CASSRDFYNQPQHF.

V and J are TRBV7-8 and TRBJ2-2; 12 bases line up with TRBD1. The V and J ends lost 5 bases and 0 bases, in that order; junction bases with no gene match: 13. The CDR3 consists of 20 residues. Germline V gene sequence: CDR1 SGHVS, CDR2 FQNEAQ. This CDR3 is CASSIGTGGFSPPNTGELFF. CDR3 in DNA: TGTGCCAGCAGCATCGGGACAGGGGGCTTTAGCCCCCCGAACACCGGGGAGCTGTTTTTT.

The chain recombines TRBV2 with TRBJ1-2; tentatively, D is TRBD1 (5 bases). V lost 1 base and J 6 bases, leaving 18 bases between the germline ends. The CDR3 is 16 amino acids. The germline V gene encodes CDR1 SNHLY and CDR2 FYNNEI. CDR3 coding DNA: TGTGCCAGCAGTGAAGGGGTAGGAGGGCCCAGGGATGGCTACACCTTC. The encoded protein is CASSEGVGGPRDGYTF.

The chain couples TRBV25-1 to TRBJ2-2; perhaps TRBD1 as D (6 bases). Deletions cut 6 bases from V and 2 bases from J, with 13 bases between. Germline CDR1 and CDR2: MGHDK and SYGVNS. The length of the CDR3 is 15 residues. The CDR3 protein is CASRSGQFNTGELFF. The CDR3, as DNA: TGTGCCAGCAGAAGCGGACAGTTTAACACCGGGGAGCTGTTTTTT. Full variable domain (missing parts from reference TRBV25-1 and TRBJ2-2): EADIYQTPRYLVIGTGKKITLECSQTMGHDKMYWYQQDPGMELHLIHYSYGVNSTEKGDLSSESTVSRIRTEHFPLTLESARPSHTSQYLCASRSGQFNTGELFFGEGSRLTVL.

The V call is TRBV6-1, the J call TRBJ1-2; D may be TRBD1 (5 bases). Trimming shortened V by 5 bases and J by 6 bases, and 13 bases separated the two germline ends. The CDR3 has 13 amino acids. Germline V CDR1 and CDR2: MNHNS, SASEGT. The CDR3 loop reads CASSTQGWDGYTF. The DNA for the CDR3 is TGTGCCAGCAGTACGCAGGGTTGGGATGGCTACACCTTC.

This clone was observed at least ten times. The chain has TRBV19 and TRBJ2-6; D perhaps matches TRBD1 (6 bases). Germline-derived CDR1 and CDR2 are LNHDA and SQIVND (reference sequence). This CDR3 is built from 16 residues. V dropped 6 bases and J dropped 2 bases, with 14 bases sitting between them. The CDR3 nucleotides are TGTGCCAGTAGATCAGGGGCCGAAACTGGGGCCAACGTCCTGACTTTC. Amino acid sequence: CASRSGAETGANVLTF.

The CDR3, as DNA: TGTGCCAGCAGCGGTCGGACAGGGAGGAACTACGAGCAGTACTTC. Amino acid sequence: CASSGRTGRNYEQYF. The V and J genes are TRBV7-8 and TRBJ2-5; the match to TRBD1 covers 8 bases. The DNA end lines up better with TRBJ2-7; the J call may be wrong. This CDR3 is 15 amino acids long. From germline, CDR1 is SGHVS and CDR2 FQNEAQ.

This clone was picked up one time. The chain couples TRBV5-1 to TRBJ1-2; D unresolved. V was pared by 0 bases and J by 0 bases, with 6 bases between. The CDR3 spans 14 residues. Germline V gene lookup returns CDR1 SGHRS and CDR2 YFSETQ. The CDR3, as DNA: TGCGCCAGCAGCTTGGACAGCACTAACTATGGCTACACCTTC. Amino acids: CASSLDSTNYGYTF.

With regard to this clone: Additional DNA sequences in this sample encode the identical CDR3. The chain links TRBV20-1 to TRBJ2-3; no firm D call. The germline V and J ends were trimmed by 5 bases and 2 bases, with 5 bases remaining between them. Germline assignment: CDR1 DFQATT and CDR2 SNEGSKA (reference sequence). The CDR3 runs 11 residues. This chain's CDR3 is CSAQSTDTQYF. CDR3 DNA sequence: TGCAGTGCTCAATCCACAGATACGCAGTATTTT.

V and J are TRBV5-1 and TRBJ2-2, with D possibly TRBD2 on 6 matching bases. Germline-derived CDR1 and CDR2 are SGHRS and YFSETQ. The CDR3 loop spans 13 amino acids. V lost 7 bases and J 9 bases, leaving 16 bases between the germline ends. CDR3 DNA: TGCGCCAGCGCCTCTCCTAGCGTCAGGGAGCTGTTTTTT. Translation: CASASPSVRELFF.

This clone was detected only once. The V and J genes are TRBV11-3 and TRBJ2-1; D not certain. The CDR3 totals 18 residues. The germline gives CDR1 SGHNT, CDR2 YENEEA. Deletions cut 0 bases from V and 3 bases from J, with 18 bases between. This chain's CDR3 is CASSLDPPGVSFYNEQFF. For the CDR3, the DNA is TGTGCCAGCAGCTTAGATCCTCCAGGCGTCTCCTTCTACAATGAGCAGTTCTTC. The full variable domain, completed using reference TRBV11-3 and TRBJ2-1, is EAGVVQSPRYKIIEKKQPVAFWCNPISGHNTLYWYLQNLGQGPELLIRYENEEAVDDSQLPKDRFSAERLKGVDSTLKIQPAELGDSAVYLCASSLDPPGVSFYNEQFFGPGTRLTVL.

This clone was counted only a few times. The rearrangement joins TRBV19 to TRBJ1-1; D is uncertain. The germline gives CDR1 LNHDA, CDR2 SQIVND (reference sequence). The CDR3 contains 13 residues. Trimming left V 4 bases short and J 2 bases short, with 8 bases between. The CDR3 bases are TGTGCCAGTAGTAAGCGGGGTAACACTGAAGCTTTCTTT. It codes for CASSKRGNTEAFF.

The chain employs TRBV6-6 and TRBJ1-1, with D perhaps matching TRBD1 (6 bases). CDR3 length: 15 amino acids. V lost 2 bases and J lost 1, with 11 bases in between. Per germline, CDR1 MNHNY and CDR2 SVGAGI (reference sequence). The CDR3 coding sequence is TGTGCCAGCAGTTACACGGGACACCCGAACACTGAAGCTTTCTTT. It specifies CASSYTGHPNTEAFF.

This clone occurred a few times. V and J are TRBV5-5 and TRBJ1-4, with D perhaps TRBD1 (5 bases). The V gene lost 4 bases and the J gene lost 7 bases, with 23 bases spanning the gap. The CDR3 has 17 residues. The germline V gene encodes CDR1 SGHKS and CDR2 YYEKEE (reference sequence). CDR3: CASSPRDGWQGSEKLFF. CDR3 coding DNA: TGTGCCAGCAGCCCCCGCGACGGGTGGCAGGGAAGTGAAAAACTGTTTTTT.

The rearrangement joins TRBV5-1 to TRBJ2-3, with TRBD2 matching 7 bases. The germline CDR1 and CDR2 sequences are SGHRS and YFSETQ. Trimming removed 0 bases from V and 0 bases from J; junction bases left unmatched: 10. CDR3 size: 18 residues. The CDR3 DNA reads as TGCGCCAGCAGCTTGGGAGCGGGAAGAACGTTTAGCACAGATACGCAGTATTTT. Translation gives CASSLGAGRTFSTDTQYF.